The source of this T cell receptor beta chain is a study of identical twins. With V trimmed by 3 bases and J by 0 bases, 11 bases remained unmatched. The CDR3 consists of 18 residues. Germline V gene data show CDR1 as LGHNA and CDR2 as YNFKEQ. MiXCR, run by TCRdb on the 5' RACE reads, gives a single entry per CDR3 protein. The data contain 450,000 to 650,000 distinct CDR3 sequences, approximately 9.6% of them seen just once; the ten biggest clones take up more than 2.5%. The sample was also linked to a second study, of yellow fever vaccine responses in identical twins.

The chain recombines TRBV4-2 with TRBJ2-4, with 7 bases lining up with TRBD1. The sequence derives from a woman aged 18-35 years in good health. Sequencing was performed on PBMCs. This CDR3 is CASSQERDSSAAKNIQYF. In nucleotides, the CDR3 is TGTGCCAGCAGCCAGGAACGGGACAGTTCGGCAGCCAAAAACATTCAGTACTTC.